This T cell receptor beta chain came from a study of blood T cell repertoires in COVID-19. About the research overall: Sites in the United States, Italy and Spain provided acute and convalescent COVID-19 samples.

Libraries were prepared by immunoSEQ multiplex PCR; TCRdb keeps only in-frame clonotypes and omits some of them. The sample holds approximately 170,000 clones; about 80% are singletons and the top ten take around a fifth. The CDR3 extends over 13 amino acids. The V gene lost 4 bases and the J gene lost 0 bases, with 6 bases spanning the gap. The germline CDR1 and CDR2 sequences are SGHRS and YFSETQ. The chain has TRBV5-1 and TRBJ2-3, with D hard to call. This clonotype originated in a woman older than 75 with acute or convalescent COVID-19. Material for sequencing was peripheral blood. Here the CDR3 DNA reads TGCGCCAGCAGCAGCCCTAGCACAGATACGCAGTATTTT. Amino acid sequence: CASSSPSTDTQYF.